The present T cell receptor beta chain was sequenced within a study of blood T cell repertoires in COVID-19. The V end lost 6 bases, the J end lost 1 base, and 21 bases lay between the germline ends. CDR3 size: 17 residues. Per germline, CDR1 KGHSH and CDR2 LQKENI. TCRdb's table, derived via immunoSEQ multiplex PCR, lists solely in-frame clones and lacks some. Of 300,000 to 350,000 clones listed, nearly 90% are singletons. V usage is TRBV18 and J usage is TRBJ1-1, with a possible D match to TRBD1 (6 bases). Sequencing was performed on peripheral blood. This clonotype was obtained from a woman aged 40 to 50 with COVID-19, enrolled during active disease. DNA of the CDR3: TGTGCCAGCTCCATTTCTAGGCAGGGGCTGGCGAACACTGAAGCTTTCTTT. Translation: CASSISRQGLANTEAFF.